Below, 21 T cell receptor beta chains from the same sample are listed, as sequenced in a study of blood T cell repertoires in COVID-19. Here immunoSEQ multiplex PCR was the method, and the copy in TCRdb shows in-frame clones only, minus some. Among approximately 46,000 clones, 70% to 90% were seen once, and the ten largest hold approximately 4%. The sequenced sample was peripheral blood. The receptors derive from a human donor in a cohort sampled during active COVID-19.

The rearrangement joins TRBV9 to TRBJ1-3; 10 nucleotides line up with TRBD1. V was pared by 4 bases and J by 0 bases, with 10 bases of the junction left unmatched. The length of the CDR3 is 18 residues. Germline V lookup: CDR1 SGDLS, CDR2 YYNGEE. The CDR3 spells CASSTGTGAFSSGNTIYF. CDR3 in DNA: TGTGCCAGCAGCACCGGGACAGGGGCTTTCTCCTCTGGAAACACCATATATTTT.

The chain uses TRBV9 and TRBJ2-1; 10 nucleotides agree with TRBD2. The CDR3 extends over 15 amino acids. Germline-derived CDR1 and CDR2 are SGDLS and YYNGEE. V shed 4 bases and J 5 bases; nucleotides not matched to a gene: 6. The CDR3 sequence is CASSRTSGLNNEQFF. The CDR3 DNA follows: TGTGCCAGCAGCCGGACTAGCGGCCTTAACAATGAGCAGTTCTTC.

This rearrangement joins TRBV7-3 to TRBJ2-2; D remains ambiguous. V shed 0 bases and J shed 0 bases, with 8 bases lying between them. The CDR3 consists of 16 residues. From germline, CDR1 is SGHTA and CDR2 FQGTGA. CDR3: CASSLTRTANTGELFF. The CDR3 bases are TGTGCCAGCAGCTTAACCAGAACAGCGAACACCGGGGAGCTGTTTTTT. The complete variable domain, with remaining parts taken from reference TRBV7-3 and TRBJ2-2, reads GAGVSQTPSNKVTEKGKYVELRCDPISGHTALYWYRQSLGQGPEFLIYFQGTGAADDSGLPNDRFFAVRPEGSVSTLKIQRTERGDSAVYLCASSLTRTANTGELFFGEGSRLTVL.

V and J are TRBV6-5 and TRBJ2-2, with 7 positions matching TRBD1. Germline loops: CDR1 MNHEY, CDR2 SVGAGI. CDR3 length: 15 amino acids. V was clipped by 9 bases and J by 8 bases; unmatched bases: 15. The CDR3, as DNA: TGTGCCAGTCACCTAGGACAGGCCGGGATAGGGGAGCTGTTTTTT. Translation gives CASHLGQAGIGELFF.

The V call is TRBV3-1 (or the pseudogene TRBV3-2), the J call TRBJ1-1; D might be TRBD1 (5 bases). The CDR3 runs to 13 residues. Germline V CDR1 and CDR2: LGHDT, YNNKEL (reference sequence). V lost 5 bases and J lost 6, with 13 bases in between. The CDR3 protein is CASSFSGGAEAFF. The CDR3 nucleotides read TGTGCCAGCAGCTTTTCCGGAGGGGCTGAAGCTTTCTTT.

This clone was found a few times. The CDR3 DNA reads as TGTGCCAGCAGTAACAGGGGTCAGCCCCAGCATTTT. Translated, it gives CASSNRGQPQHF. This chain joins TRBV6-5 and TRBJ1-5; TRBD1 matches at 7 bases. V lost 5 bases, J lost 6 bases, and 1 base stayed unmatched. CDR3 size: 12 residues. Germline V CDR1 and CDR2: MNHEY, SVGAGI.

The V call is TRBV30, the J call TRBJ1-3, with TRBD1 as a possible D gene (5 bases). The CDR3 has 13 amino acids. Trimming stripped 1 base from V and 2 bases from J, with 6 bases between. The germline V gene has CDR1 GTSNPN and CDR2 SVGIG (reference sequence). The CDR3 sequence: CAWSAGTGNTIYF. Written as DNA, the CDR3 is TGTGCCTGGAGTGCAGGGACTGGAAACACCATATATTTT.

The V gene is TRBV5-1, the J gene TRBJ2-1, with D maybe TRBD2 (6 bases). V was cut by 2 bases and J by 5 bases, with 14 bases left in between. This CDR3 spans 15 amino acids. The germline V gene has CDR1 SGHRS and CDR2 YFSETQ. CDR3 region: CASSLERAGHNEQFF. The CDR3 coding sequence is TGCGCCAGCAGCTTAGAGCGGGCGGGGCACAATGAGCAGTTCTTC.

The J gene is TRBJ2-7, the V gene TRBV9; 11 bases are shared with TRBD1. Germline CDR1 SGDLS, CDR2 YYNGEE. The CDR3 is made up of 17 amino acids. The V segment lost 3 bases and the J segment 3 bases; nucleotides outside the gene matches: 11. CDR3 sequence (DNA): TGTGCCAGCAGCGGCGGGGGACAGGGGGTACACTTCTACGAGCAGTACTTC. Translated, it gives CASSGGGQGVHFYEQYF. Looking up the rest from reference TRBV9 and TRBJ2-7 gives the full variable domain: DSGVTQTPKHLITATGQRVTLRCSPRSGDLSVYWYQQSLDQGLQFLIQYYNGEERAKGNILERFSAQQFPDLHSELNLSSLELGDSALYFCASSGGGQGVHFYEQYFGPGTRLTVT.

The rearrangement uses TRBV6-5 and TRBJ1-1, with 7 bases fitting TRBD1. V lost 5 bases, J lost 3 bases, and 6 bases stayed unmatched. The V gene's germline CDR1 is MNHEY and CDR2 SVGAGI. The CDR3 length is 14 residues. CDR3 sequence: CASSPGGGYTEAFF. The CDR3 bases are TGTGCCAGCAGTCCAGGGGGTGGATACACTGAAGCTTTCTTT.

The genes are TRBV12-1 and TRBJ1-1. TRBV12-1 is tagged as a pseudogene. The CDR3 consists of 16 residues. CDR3 sequence (DNA): TGTGCCAGCAGGGGCGATGGAACGGGGGTTTGTACTGAAGCTTTCTTT. Protein: CASRGDGTGVCTEAFF.

This chain uses TRBV11-2 with TRBJ2-7; TRBD1 matches at 8 bases. V lost 3 bases, J lost 4 bases, and 8 bases stayed unmatched. This CDR3 spans 15 amino acids. Germline V gene lookup returns CDR1 SGHAT and CDR2 FQNNGV. This CDR3 is CASSFPQGARYEQYF. In nucleotides, the CDR3 is TGTGCCAGCAGCTTCCCTCAGGGGGCGCGGTACGAGCAGTACTTC.

The chain is built from TRBV3-1 (or the pseudogene TRBV3-2) and TRBJ1-4; TRBD1 aligns across 8 bases. The CDR3 is 16 residues long. Germline CDR1 and CDR2: LGHDT and YNNKEL (reference sequence). Trimming removed 4 bases from V and 4 bases from J; junction bases left unmatched: 8. The CDR3 region is CASSPLDRVYNEKLFF. CDR3 nucleotides: TGTGCCAGCAGCCCTCTGGACAGGGTATATAATGAAAAACTGTTTTTT.

The rearrangement joins TRBV5-1 to TRBJ1-4; D might be TRBD1 (5 bases). This CDR3 spans 14 amino acids. Deletions cut 5 bases from V and 0 bases from J, with 8 bases between. Germline CDR1 SGHRS, CDR2 YFSETQ. The CDR3 spells CASSMTATNEKLFF. Here the CDR3 DNA reads TGCGCCAGCAGTATGACAGCAACTAATGAAAAACTGTTTTTT.

This chain uses TRBV5-1 with TRBJ1-1; no clear D. Germline V gives CDR1 SGHRS, CDR2 YFSETQ. Trimming took 5 bases from V and 0 from J, leaving 17 bases between them. The CDR3 has 16 amino acids. The CDR3 sequence is CASSFSDARMNTEAFF. The DNA of the CDR3 is TGCGCCAGCAGTTTCAGCGATGCCCGAATGAACACTGAAGCTTTCTTT. Complete variable domain (other parts from reference TRBV5-1 and TRBJ1-1): KAGVTQTPRYLIKTRGQQVTLSCSPISGHRSVSWYQQTPGQGLQFLFEYFSETQRNKGNFPGRFSGRQFSNSRSEMNVSTLELGDSALYLCASSFSDARMNTEAFFGQGTRLTVV.

The chain employs TRBV7-2 and TRBJ1-5; maybe TRBD1 (5 bases). The V gene lost 3 bases and the J gene lost 4 bases, with 10 bases spanning the gap. Per the germline V gene, CDR1 is SGHTA and CDR2 is FQGNSA. This CDR3 is 14 amino acids long. CDR3 region: CASSLTGGNQPQHF. The CDR3 DNA is TGTGCCAGCAGCTTGACCGGGGGGAATCAGCCCCAGCATTTT.

This clone was counted between two and nine times. CDR3: CASTPQGGAPAGELFF. The DNA of the CDR3 is TGTGCCAGTACCCCGCAGGGAGGGGCTCCCGCCGGGGAGCTGTTTTTT. The gene calls are TRBV19 and TRBJ2-2; 7 bases align to TRBD2. CDR1 is LNHDA and CDR2 is SQIVND in the germline V gene (reference sequence). The CDR3 contains 16 residues. J gave up 6 bases and V 7 bases, and 14 bases lay outside the gene matches.

CDR3 loop: CASSIDRATYNEQFF. CDR3 DNA sequence: TGTGCCAGTAGTATTGACAGGGCGACTTACAATGAGCAGTTCTTC. The J gene is TRBJ2-1, the V gene TRBV19; 7 bases agree with TRBD1. The germline CDR1 and CDR2 sequences are LNHDA and SQIVND (reference sequence). This CDR3 has 15 amino acids. V shed 3 bases, J shed 4 bases, and the junction held 6 bases outside the gene matches.

This clone is a singleton in its sample. The chain has TRBV6-1 and TRBJ1-1; TRBD1 is a possible D gene (6 bases). The CDR3 has 14 residues. V was trimmed by 3 bases and J by 0 bases, leaving 8 bases between them. The germline gives CDR1 MNHNS, CDR2 SASEGT. The CDR3 nucleotides are TGTGCCAGCAGTGATACAGGGTTGAACACTGAAGCTTTCTTT. Residues: CASSDTGLNTEAFF.

The rearrangement joins TRBV27 to TRBJ2-6; 7 bases line up with TRBD2. There are 17 residues in the CDR3. The germline V gene has CDR1 MNHEY and CDR2 SMNVEV (reference sequence). Losses at the gene ends were 4 bases for V and 0 bases for J; bases not matched to a gene: 6. DNA for the CDR3: TGTGCCAGCAGTTCCCTAGCGGTATACTCTGGGGCCAACGTCCTGACTTTC. Its translation is CASSSLAVYSGANVLTF.

The chain combines TRBV11-2 with TRBJ2-3; D perhaps matches TRBD2 (6 bases). V lost 4 bases, J lost 2 bases, and 13 bases lay in between. Germline CDR1 is SGHAT and CDR2 is FQNNGV. The CDR3 contains 15 residues. CDR3 in amino acids: CASSSRTIPTDTQYF. The CDR3 DNA reads TGTGCCAGCAGCTCCAGGACTATTCCCACAGATACGCAGTATTTT.